The clone carrying this T cell receptor (beta chain) was counted at least ten times. Its antigen is currently unknown. This entry is derived from a study of T cells in Graves' hyperthyroidism and ophthalmopathy. About the study: Any treatment followed the collection of peripheral blood at initial diagnosis.

Uncontrolled infection, other autoimmune disease, pregnancy or lactation led to exclusion. PBMCs stemmed from under 11 ml fresh peripheral blood. Broader study findings: Separation of ophthalmopathy from stable hyperthyroidism was achieved by a 13 V-J model.

Amplified TCR beta CDR3 regions derived from RNA transcripts. With the HTBI primer set, the TCR CDR3 went through a first round of RT-PCR. TCRdb reprocessed the multiplex PCR reads via MiXCR and lists one record per CDR3 protein. Here the sample spans 300,000 to 500,000 distinct CDR3 sequences, 11% to 15% being singletons. CDR1 SGHAT and CDR2 FQNNGV come from the germline V gene. This CDR3 has 16 residues. Trimming took 3 bases from V and 8 from J; bases not matched to a gene: 9. The source of this sequence is a man aged 50-60 years with Graves' ophthalmopathy. The V and J genes are TRBV11-2 and TRBJ2-1, with 11 nucleotides matching TRBD2. Sequencing used blood. The CDR3 region is CASSLDTSGSVYEQFF. The DNA of the CDR3 is TGTGCCAGCAGCTTGGATACTAGCGGGAGTGTCTATGAGCAGTTCTTC.